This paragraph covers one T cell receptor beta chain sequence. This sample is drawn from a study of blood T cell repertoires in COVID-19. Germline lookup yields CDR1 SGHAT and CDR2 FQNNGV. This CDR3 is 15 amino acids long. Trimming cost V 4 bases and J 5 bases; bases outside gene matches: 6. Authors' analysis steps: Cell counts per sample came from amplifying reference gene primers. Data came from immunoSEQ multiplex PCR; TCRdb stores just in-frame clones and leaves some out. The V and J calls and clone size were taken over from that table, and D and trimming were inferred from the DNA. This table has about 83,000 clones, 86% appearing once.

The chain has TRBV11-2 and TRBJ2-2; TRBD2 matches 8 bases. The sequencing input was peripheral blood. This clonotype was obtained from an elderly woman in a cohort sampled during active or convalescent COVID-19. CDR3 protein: CASSYSGTRTGELFF. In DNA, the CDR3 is TGTGCCAGCAGCTATAGCGGGACCAGGACCGGGGAGCTGTTTTTT.